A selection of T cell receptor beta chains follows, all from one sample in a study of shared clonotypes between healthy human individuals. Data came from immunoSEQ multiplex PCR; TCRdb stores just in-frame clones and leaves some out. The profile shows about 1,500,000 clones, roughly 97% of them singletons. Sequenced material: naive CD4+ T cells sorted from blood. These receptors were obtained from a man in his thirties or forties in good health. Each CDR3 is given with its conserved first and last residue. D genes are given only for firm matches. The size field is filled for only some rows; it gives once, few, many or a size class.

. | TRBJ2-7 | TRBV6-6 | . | CASSPTGTITTYEQYF | TGTGCCAGCAGTCCAACCGGGACAATCACAACCTACGAGCAGTACTTC
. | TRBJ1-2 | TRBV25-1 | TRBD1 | CASSELGGTGTNYGYTF | TGTGCCAGCAGTGAATTGGGCGGGACAGGGACTAACTATGGCTACACCTTC
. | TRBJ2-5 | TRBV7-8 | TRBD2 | CASSFVDSGREETQYF | TGTGCCAGCAGCTTCGTCGATAGCGGGAGGGAAGAGACCCAGTACTTC
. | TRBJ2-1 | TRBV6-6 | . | CASSRPAGPYNEQFF | TGTGCCAGCAGCCGCCCGGCGGGACCCTACAATGAGCAGTTCTTC
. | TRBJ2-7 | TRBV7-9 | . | CASKVQQLREQYF | TGTGCCAGCAAAGTACAACAATTGCGGGAGCAGTACTTC
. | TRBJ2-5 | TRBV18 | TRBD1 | CASSPATGWGETQYF | TGTGCCAGCTCACCAGCGACAGGGTGGGGAGAGACCCAGTACTTC
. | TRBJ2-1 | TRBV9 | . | CASSTTRGEGQFF | TGTGCCAGCAGCACCACTAGGGGGGAAGGGCAGTTCTTC
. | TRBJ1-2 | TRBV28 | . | CASSLYRAGGAGGYTF | TGTGCCAGCAGTTTATACCGCGCGGGGGGCGCGGGGGGCTACACCTTC
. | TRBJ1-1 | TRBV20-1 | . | CSASENTEAFF | TGCAGTGCTAGTGAGAACACTGAAGCTTTCTTT
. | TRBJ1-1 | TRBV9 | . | CASSPGEAPRGNTEAFF | TGTGCCAGCAGCCCAGGGGAGGCACCGAGGGGGAACACTGAAGCTTTCTTT
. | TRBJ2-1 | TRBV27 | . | CASSFFLYNEQFF | TGTGCCAGCAGTTTTTTTTTATACAATGAGCAGTTCTTC
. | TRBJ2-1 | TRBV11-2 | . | CASSLGSSSYNEQFF | TGTGCCAGCAGCTTGGGGTCGAGCTCCTACAATGAGCAGTTCTTC
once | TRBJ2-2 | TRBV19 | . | CASRNERANTGELFF | TGTGCCAGTAGAAACGAGAGGGCGAACACCGGGGAGCTGTTTTTT
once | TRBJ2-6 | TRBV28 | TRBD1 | CASSLTGVGGANVLTF | TGTGCCAGCAGTTTGACAGGGGTCGGTGGGGCCAACGTCCTGACTTTC
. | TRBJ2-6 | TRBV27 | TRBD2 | CASQMGREGRSGANVLTF | TGTGCCTCCCAAATGGGGCGGGAGGGCCGCTCTGGGGCCAACGTCCTGACTTTC
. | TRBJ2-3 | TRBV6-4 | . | CASTQNRVPTDTQYF | TGTGCCAGCACCCAAAACAGGGTCCCCACAGATACGCAGTATTTT
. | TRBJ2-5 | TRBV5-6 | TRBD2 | CASSYVGGQTQYF | TGTGCCAGCAGCTACGTGGGAGGGCAGACCCAGTACTTC
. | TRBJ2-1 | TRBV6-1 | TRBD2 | CASIGGRPYNEQFF | TGTGCCAGCATTGGCGGGAGACCCTACAATGAGCAGTTCTTC
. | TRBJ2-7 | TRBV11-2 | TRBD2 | CASSALSGRYNEQYF | TGTGCCAGCAGCGCCCTGAGCGGGAGGTACAACGAGCAGTACTTC
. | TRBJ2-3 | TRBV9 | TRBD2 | CASSVVAAGGKHTQYF | TGTGCCAGCAGCGTAGTGGCGGCGGGAGGGAAGCATACGCAGTATTTT
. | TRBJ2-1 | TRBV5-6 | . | CASSYWGYNEQFF | TGTGCCAGCAGCTATTGGGGCTACAATGAGCAGTTCTTC
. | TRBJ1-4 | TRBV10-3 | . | CAISGRWDSEKLFF | TGTGCCATCAGCGGAAGGTGGGACTCCGAAAAACTGTTTTTT
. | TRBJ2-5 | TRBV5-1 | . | CASSLVSSGWDF | TGCGCCAGCAGCTTGGTGTCGAGCGGGTGGGACTTC
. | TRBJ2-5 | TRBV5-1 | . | CASSLRGSSETQYF | TGCGCCAGCAGTCTAAGGGGATCATCAGAGACCCAGTACTTC
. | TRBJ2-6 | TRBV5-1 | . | CASSFPGSGANVLTF | TGCGCCAGCAGCTTCCCGGGTTCAGGGGCCAACGTCCTGACTTTC
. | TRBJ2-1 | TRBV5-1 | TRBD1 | CASSPRRLGQGSYNEQFF | TGCGCCAGCAGCCCAAGAAGGTTGGGACAGGGGTCCTACAATGAGCAGTTCTTC
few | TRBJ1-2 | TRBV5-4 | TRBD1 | CASSLERQGYGYTF | TGTGCCAGCAGCTTGGAGAGACAGGGGTATGGCTACACCTTC
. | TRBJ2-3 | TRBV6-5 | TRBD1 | CASSYFGQGAADTQYF | TGTGCCAGCAGTTACTTCGGGCAGGGGGCAGCAGATACGCAGTATTTT
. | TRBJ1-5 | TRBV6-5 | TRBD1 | CASRRQGPSQPQHF | TGTGCCAGCAGACGACAGGGGCCCAGCCAGCCCCAGCATTTT
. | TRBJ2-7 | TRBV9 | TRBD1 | CASSSQGAAGYEQYF | TGTGCCAGCAGCTCCCAGGGGGCCGCGGGCTACGAGCAGTACTTC
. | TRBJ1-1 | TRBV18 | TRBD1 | CASSRLLGTGGTEAFF | TGTGCCAGCTCACGACTTTTAGGGACAGGGGGGACTGAAGCTTTCTTT
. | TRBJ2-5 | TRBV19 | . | CASSMKREEETQYF | TGTGCCAGTAGTATGAAGAGAGAAGAAGAGACCCAGTACTTC
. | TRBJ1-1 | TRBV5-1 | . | CASSLQGNTEAFF | TGCGCCAGCAGCTTACAGGGTAACACTGAAGCTTTCTTT
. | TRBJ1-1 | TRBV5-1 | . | CASSLGQGQRNTEAFF | TGCGCCAGCAGCTTGGGGCAGGGTCAGAGGAACACTGAAGCTTTCTTT
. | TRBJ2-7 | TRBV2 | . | CASSESSSVYEQYF | TGTGCCAGCAGTGAGAGTAGCTCGGTCTACGAGCAGTACTTC
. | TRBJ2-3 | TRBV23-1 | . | CASTMVTQYF | TGCGCCAGCACTATGGTTACGCAGTATTTT
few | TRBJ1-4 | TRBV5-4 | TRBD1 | CASSLGQGARFEKLFF | TGTGCCAGCAGCCTGGGACAGGGGGCGCGATTTGAAAAACTGTTTTTT
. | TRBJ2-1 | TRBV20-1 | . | CSASFREQFF | TGCAGTGCTTCCTTTCGAGAGCAGTTCTTC
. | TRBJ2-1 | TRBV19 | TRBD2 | CASSMGGMGLDNEQFF | TGTGCCAGTAGTATGGGGGGGATGGGTCTGGACAATGAGCAGTTCTTC
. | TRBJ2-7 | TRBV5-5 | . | CASSTAGRGNEQYF | TGTGCCAGCAGCACCGCCGGCAGGGGTAACGAGCAGTACTTC
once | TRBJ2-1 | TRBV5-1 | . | CASSLDQFYNEQFF | TGCGCCAGCAGCTTGGATCAGTTCTACAATGAGCAGTTCTTC
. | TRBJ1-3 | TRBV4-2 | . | CASSTRTSGNTIYF | TGTGCCAGCAGCACCCGGACGTCTGGAAACACCATATATTTT
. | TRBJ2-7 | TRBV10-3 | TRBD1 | CAINSGTGWVSGGDEQYF | TGTGCCATCAATTCCGGGACAGGGTGGGTTTCCGGTGGGGACGAGCAGTACTTC
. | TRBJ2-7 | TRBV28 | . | CASSPAGIGEQYF | TGTGCCAGCAGTCCCGCGGGGATCGGCGAGCAGTACTTC
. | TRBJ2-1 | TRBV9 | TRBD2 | CASSVEIGLAANNEQFF | TGTGCCAGCAGCGTAGAAATAGGACTAGCGGCAAACAATGAGCAGTTCTTC
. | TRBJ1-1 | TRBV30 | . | CARGREGRGTEAFF | TGTGCCCGGGGGAGGGAGGGACGCGGGACTGAAGCTTTCTTT
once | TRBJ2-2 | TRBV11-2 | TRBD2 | CASSFSSGSTDTGELFF | TGTGCCAGCAGCTTTTCTAGCGGGAGTACGGACACCGGGGAGCTGTTTTTT
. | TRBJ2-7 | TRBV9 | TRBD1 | CASSVSGQNNEQYF | TGTGCCAGCAGCGTTTCGGGACAGAACAACGAGCAGTACTTC
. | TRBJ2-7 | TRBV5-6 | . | CASRGLRGSLYEQYF | TGTGCCAGCAGGGGACTCAGGGGGTCCCTCTACGAGCAGTACTTC
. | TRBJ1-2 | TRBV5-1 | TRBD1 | CASSFGQGAVNYGYTF | TGCGCCAGCAGCTTTGGACAGGGGGCGGTTAACTATGGCTACACCTTC
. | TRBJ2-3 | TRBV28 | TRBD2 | CASSSLFREPAASGSTDTQYF | TGTGCCAGCAGTTCGCTTTTTCGGGAACCGGCCGCTAGCGGGAGTACAGATACGCAGTATTTT
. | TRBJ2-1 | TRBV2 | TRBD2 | CASSLSGSGAYNEQFF | TGTGCCAGCAGCTTGAGCGGGAGTGGGGCCTACAATGAGCAGTTCTTC
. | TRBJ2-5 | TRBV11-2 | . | CASSLGEQLQETQYF | TGTGCCAGCAGCTTAGGGGAACAGCTCCAAGAGACCCAGTACTTC
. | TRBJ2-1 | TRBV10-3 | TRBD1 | CAISVAGTGEDEQFF | TGTGCCATCAGTGTAGCCGGGACAGGGGAGGATGAGCAGTTCTTC
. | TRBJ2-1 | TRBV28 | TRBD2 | CASYTSGRFDEQFF | TGTGCCAGCTACACTAGCGGGAGGTTCGATGAGCAGTTCTTC